This TCR beta chain stems from a study of T cells in Graves' hyperthyroidism and ophthalmopathy. Researchers took RNA transcripts and amplified the TCR beta CDR3 regions from them. During a first-round RT-PCR of the TCR CDR3, the HTBI primer set was used. Using its own MiXCR run on the multiplex PCR reads, TCRdb lists one record per CDR3 protein. The sample holds about 530,000 distinct CDR3 sequences; roughly 18% are singletons and the top ten take 17%. There are a few counts of this clonotype. The CDR3 length is 14 residues. The germline V gene encodes CDR1 MNHNS and CDR2 SASEGT. After removal of 11 bases from V and 2 bases from J, the junction contained 10 bases not matched to a gene.

This TCR was sampled from a woman aged 18-29 years with Graves' ophthalmopathy. The gene calls are TRBV6-1 and TRBJ2-7, with 9 bases fitting TRBD2. The source material was blood. The CDR3 coding sequence is TGTGCCTTAGAGAGGCGGGGGGGCACCTACGAGCAGTACTTC. It is translated as CALERRGGTYEQYF.